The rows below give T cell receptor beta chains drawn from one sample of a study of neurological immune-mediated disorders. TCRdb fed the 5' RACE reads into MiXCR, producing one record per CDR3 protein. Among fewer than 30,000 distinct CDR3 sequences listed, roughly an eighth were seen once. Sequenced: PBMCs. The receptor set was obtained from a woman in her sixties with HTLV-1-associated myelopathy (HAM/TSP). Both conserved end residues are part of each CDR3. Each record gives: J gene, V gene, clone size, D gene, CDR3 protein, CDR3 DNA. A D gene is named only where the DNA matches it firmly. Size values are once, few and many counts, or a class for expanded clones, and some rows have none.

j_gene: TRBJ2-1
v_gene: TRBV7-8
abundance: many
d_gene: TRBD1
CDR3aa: CASSLAQGDQAYNEQFF
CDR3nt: TGTGCCAGCAGCTTAGCACAGGGGGATCAGGCCTACAATGAGCAGTTCTTC

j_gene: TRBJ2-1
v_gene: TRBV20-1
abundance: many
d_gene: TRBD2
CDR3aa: CSARDASSGTSGNEQFF
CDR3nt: TGCAGTGCTAGAGATGCCTCTTCCGGGACTAGCGGCAATGAGCAGTTCTTC

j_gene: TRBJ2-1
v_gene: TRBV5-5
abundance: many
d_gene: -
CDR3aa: CASSTVGFGNEQFF
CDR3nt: TGTGCCAGCAGCACAGTAGGATTTGGGAATGAGCAGTTCTTC

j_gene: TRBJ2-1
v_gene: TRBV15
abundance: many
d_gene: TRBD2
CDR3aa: CATSRKRTSGDYWDEQFF
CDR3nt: TGTGCCACCAGCAGGAAACGGACTAGCGGGGATTATTGGGATGAGCAGTTCTTC

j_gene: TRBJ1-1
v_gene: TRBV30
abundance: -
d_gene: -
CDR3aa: CVWSVSGSGNTEAFF
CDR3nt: TGTGTCTGGAGTGTATCGGGGTCAGGAAACACTGAAGCTTTCTTT

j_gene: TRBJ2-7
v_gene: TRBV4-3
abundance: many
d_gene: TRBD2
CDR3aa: CASSQDLCASGGCYEQYF
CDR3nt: TGCGCCAGCAGCCAAGATCTTTGTGCTAGCGGGGGATGCTACGAGCAGTACTTC

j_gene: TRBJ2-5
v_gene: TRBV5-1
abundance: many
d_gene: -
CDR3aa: CASMLASQETQYF
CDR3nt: TGCGCCAGCATGCTAGCGTCACAAGAGACCCAGTACTTC

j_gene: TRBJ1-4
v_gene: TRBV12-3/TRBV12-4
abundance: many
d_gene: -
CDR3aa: CASSQGPLKEKLFF
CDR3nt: TGTGCCAGCAGTCAGGGACCGTTGAAGGAAAAACTGTTTTTT

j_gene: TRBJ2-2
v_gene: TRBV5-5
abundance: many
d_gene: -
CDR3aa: CASSRYPGDTGELFF
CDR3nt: TGTGCCAGCAGCCGATACCCAGGGGACACCGGGGAGCTGTTTTTT

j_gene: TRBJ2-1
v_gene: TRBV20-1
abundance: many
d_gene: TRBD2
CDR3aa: CSARGGGAVYNEQFF
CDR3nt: TGCAGTGCTAGAGGCGGGGGAGCGGTATACAATGAGCAGTTCTTC

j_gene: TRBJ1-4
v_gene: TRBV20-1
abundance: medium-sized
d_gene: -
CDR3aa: CSAIEGSTNEKLFF
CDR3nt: TGCAGTGCTATCGAGGGGTCGACTAATGAAAAACTGTTTTTT

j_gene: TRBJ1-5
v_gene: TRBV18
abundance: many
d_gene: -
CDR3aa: CASSRLGDQPQHF
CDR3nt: TGTGCCAGCTCGCGCCTGGGGGATCAGCCCCAGCATTTT

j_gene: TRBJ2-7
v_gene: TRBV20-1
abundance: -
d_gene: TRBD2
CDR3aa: CSARLAGYEEQYF
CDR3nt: TGCAGTGCTCGACTAGCGGGGTATGAAGAGCAGTACTTC

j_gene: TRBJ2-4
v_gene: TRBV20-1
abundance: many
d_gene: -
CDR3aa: CSAGDLAKNIQYF
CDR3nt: TGCAGTGCTGGCGACTTAGCCAAAAACATTCAGTACTTC

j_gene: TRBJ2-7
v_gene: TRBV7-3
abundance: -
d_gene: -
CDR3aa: CASSSRQDYEQYF
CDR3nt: TGTGCCAGCAGCTCCCGACAGGACTACGAGCAGTACTTC

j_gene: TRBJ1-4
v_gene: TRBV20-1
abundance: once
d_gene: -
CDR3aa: CSARDGEGGEGKLFF
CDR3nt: TGCAGTGCTAGAGATGGCGAAGGGGGTGAAGGAAAACTGTTTTTT

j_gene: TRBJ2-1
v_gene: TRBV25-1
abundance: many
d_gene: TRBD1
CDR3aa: CASSEWPGQGVGNEQFF
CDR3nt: TGTGCCAGCAGTGAATGGCCGGGACAGGGGGTTGGCAATGAGCAGTTCTTC

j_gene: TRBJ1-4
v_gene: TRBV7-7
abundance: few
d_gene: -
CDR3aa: CASSLGPFNEKLFF
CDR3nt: TGTGCCAGCAGCTTAGGGCCGTTTAATGAAAAACTGTTTTTT

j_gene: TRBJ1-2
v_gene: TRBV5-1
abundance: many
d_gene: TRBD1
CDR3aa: CASGGQGYGYTF
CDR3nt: TGCGCCAGCGGGGGACAGGGTTATGGCTACACCTTC

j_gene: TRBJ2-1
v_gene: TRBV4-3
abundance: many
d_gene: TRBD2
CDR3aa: CASSPGLAGNEQFF
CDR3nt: TGCGCCAGCAGCCCTGGACTAGCGGGGAATGAGCAGTTCTTC

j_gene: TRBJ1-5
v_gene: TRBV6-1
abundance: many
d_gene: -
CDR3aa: CASSEGDVQPQHF
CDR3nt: TGTGCCAGCAGTGAGGGGGACGTTCAGCCCCAGCATTTT

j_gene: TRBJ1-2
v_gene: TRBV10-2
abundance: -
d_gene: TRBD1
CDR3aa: CASSGQGPDYGYTF
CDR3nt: TGCGCCAGCAGTGGACAGGGTCCAGACTATGGCTACACCTTC

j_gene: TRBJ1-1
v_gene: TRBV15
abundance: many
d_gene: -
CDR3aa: CATSGDVEAFF
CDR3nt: TGTGCCACCAGCGGGGACGTAGAAGCTTTCTTT

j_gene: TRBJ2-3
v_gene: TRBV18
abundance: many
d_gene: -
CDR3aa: CASSQQGQTDTQYF
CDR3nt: TGTGCCAGCTCACAGCAGGGGCAGACAGATACGCAGTATTTT

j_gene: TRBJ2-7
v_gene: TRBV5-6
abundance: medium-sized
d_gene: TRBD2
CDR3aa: CASSLTSSGGHEQYF
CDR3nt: TGTGCCAGCAGCTTGACGTCTAGCGGGGGACACGAGCAGTACTTC

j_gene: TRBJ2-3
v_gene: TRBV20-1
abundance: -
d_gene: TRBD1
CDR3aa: CSASPDRGVTDTQYF
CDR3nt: TGCAGTGCATCCCCCGACAGGGGAGTGACAGATACGCAGTATTTT

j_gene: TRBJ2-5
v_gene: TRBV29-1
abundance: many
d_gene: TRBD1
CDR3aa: CSNKGAAQETQYF
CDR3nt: TGCAGCAATAAGGGGGCGGCACAAGAGACCCAGTACTTC

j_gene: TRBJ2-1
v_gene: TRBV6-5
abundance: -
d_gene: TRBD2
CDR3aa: CASRNWASGDSYNEQFF
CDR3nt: TGTGCCAGCAGGAATTGGGCTAGCGGGGACTCCTACAATGAGCAGTTCTTC

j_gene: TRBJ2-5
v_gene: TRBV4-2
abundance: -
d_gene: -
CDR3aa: CASSQTARTEETQYF
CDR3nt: TGTGCCAGCAGCCAAACAGCTAGGACAGAGGAGACCCAGTACTTC

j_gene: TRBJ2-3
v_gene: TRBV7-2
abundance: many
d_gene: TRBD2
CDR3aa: CASSFRTSGGSTDTQYF
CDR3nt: TGTGCCAGCAGCTTTCGGACTAGCGGGGGCAGCACAGATACGCAGTATTTT

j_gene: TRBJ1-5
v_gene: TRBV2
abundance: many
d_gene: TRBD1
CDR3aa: CASSGDPGQVSPGQPQHF
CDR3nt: TGTGCCAGCAGTGGTGACCCGGGACAGGTTTCTCCTGGGCAGCCCCAGCATTTT

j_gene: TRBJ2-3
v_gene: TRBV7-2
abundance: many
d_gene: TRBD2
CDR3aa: CASSLASGGTDTQYF
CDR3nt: TGTGCCAGCAGCTTAGCTAGCGGGGGCACAGATACGCAGTATTTT

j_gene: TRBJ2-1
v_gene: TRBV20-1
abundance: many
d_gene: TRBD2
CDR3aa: CSARDSFGSGRVYNEQFF
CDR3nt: TGCAGTGCTAGAGACTCCTTTGGTAGCGGGAGGGTCTACAATGAGCAGTTCTTC

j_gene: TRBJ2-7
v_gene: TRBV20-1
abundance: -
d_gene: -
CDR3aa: CSARAPRHFYEQYF
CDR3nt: TGCAGTGCTAGAGCCCCCAGACATTTCTACGAGCAGTACTTC

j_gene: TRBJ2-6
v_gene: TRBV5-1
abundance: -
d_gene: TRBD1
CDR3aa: CASSPGTGGWLGANVLTF
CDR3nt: TGCGCCAGCAGCCCCGGGACAGGGGGATGGTTGGGGGCCAACGTCCTGACTTTC

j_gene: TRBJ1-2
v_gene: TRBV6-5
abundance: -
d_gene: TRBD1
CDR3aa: CASSPGQRGGYIF
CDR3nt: TGTGCGAGCAGCCCGGGACAGCGAGGTGGCTACATCTTC

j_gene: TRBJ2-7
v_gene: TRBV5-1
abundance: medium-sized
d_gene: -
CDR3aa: CASSPEGDGYEQYF
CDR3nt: TGCGCCAGCAGCCCAGAGGGGGATGGGTACGAGCAGTACTTC

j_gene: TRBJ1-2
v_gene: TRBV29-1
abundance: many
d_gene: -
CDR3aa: CSVEDRHNYGYTF
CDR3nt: TGCAGCGTTGAAGATCGACACAACTATGGCTACACCTTC

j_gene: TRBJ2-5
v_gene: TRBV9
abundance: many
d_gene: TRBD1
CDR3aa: CASSVATGDWETQYF
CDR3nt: TGTGCCAGCAGCGTAGCTACAGGGGATTGGGAGACCCAGTACTTC

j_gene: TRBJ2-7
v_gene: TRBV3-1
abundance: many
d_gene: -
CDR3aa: CASSSTYNTYEQYF
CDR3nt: TGTGCCAGCAGCTCCACGTACAATACCTACGAGCAGTACTTC

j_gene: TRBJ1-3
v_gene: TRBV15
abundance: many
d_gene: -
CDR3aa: CATSRGGNTIYF
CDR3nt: TGTGCCACCAGCAGAGGTGGAAACACCATATATTTT

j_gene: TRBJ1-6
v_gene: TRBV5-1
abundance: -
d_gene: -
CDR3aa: CASKSMGGSNSPLHF
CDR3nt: TGCGCCAGCAAATCGATGGGGGGTAGTAATTCACCCCTCCACTTT

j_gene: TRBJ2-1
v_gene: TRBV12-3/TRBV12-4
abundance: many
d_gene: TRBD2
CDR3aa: CASSPSGGVNEQFF
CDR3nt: TGTGCCAGCAGCCCTTCGGGAGGGGTGAATGAGCAGTTCTTC

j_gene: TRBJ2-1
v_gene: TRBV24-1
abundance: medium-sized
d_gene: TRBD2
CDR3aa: CATSESGSSYNEQFF
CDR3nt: TGTGCCACCAGTGAAAGCGGGAGCTCCTACAATGAGCAGTTCTTC

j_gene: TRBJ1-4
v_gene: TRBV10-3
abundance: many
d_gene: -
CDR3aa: CAISEGEKLFF
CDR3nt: TGTGCCATCAGTGAAGGTGAAAAACTGTTTTTT

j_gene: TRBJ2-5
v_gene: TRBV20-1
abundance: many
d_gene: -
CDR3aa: CSVIQAFQETQYF
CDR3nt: TGCAGTGTAATCCAGGCCTTCCAAGAGACCCAGTACTTC

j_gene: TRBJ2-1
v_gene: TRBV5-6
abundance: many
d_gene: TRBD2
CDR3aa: CASSSGLAGANEQFF
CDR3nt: TGTGCCAGCAGCTCCGGACTAGCGGGTGCCAATGAGCAGTTCTTC

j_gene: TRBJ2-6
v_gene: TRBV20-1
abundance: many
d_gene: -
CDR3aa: CSARDPRSSGANVLTF
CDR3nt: TGCAGTGCTAGAGATCCACGGAGCTCTGGGGCCAACGTCCTGACTTTC

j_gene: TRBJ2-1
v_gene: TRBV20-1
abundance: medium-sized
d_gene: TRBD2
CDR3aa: CSARGRGDSNEQFF
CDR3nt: TGCAGTGCTAGAGGTCGGGGGGATTCCAATGAGCAGTTCTTC

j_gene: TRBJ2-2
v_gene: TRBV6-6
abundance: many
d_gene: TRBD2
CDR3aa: CASSYGTSGWDGELFF
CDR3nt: TGTGCCAGCAGTTACGGGACTAGCGGGTGGGACGGGGAGCTGTTTTTT

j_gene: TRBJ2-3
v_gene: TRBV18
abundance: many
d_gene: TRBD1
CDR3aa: CASSPTGTESTDTQYF
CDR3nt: TGTGCCAGCTCACCGACCGGGACAGAAAGCACAGATACGCAGTATTTT

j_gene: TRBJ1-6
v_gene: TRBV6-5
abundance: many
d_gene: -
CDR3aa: CASSVGTDPRSPLHF
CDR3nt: TGTGCCAGCAGCGTCGGGACCGACCCAAGGTCACCCCTCCACTTT

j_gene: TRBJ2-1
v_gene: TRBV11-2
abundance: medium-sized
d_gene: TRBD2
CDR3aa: CASSFSPGGDDEQFF
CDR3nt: TGTGCCAGCAGCTTTAGTCCGGGGGGGGACGATGAGCAGTTCTTC